This TCR beta chain was retrieved from a study of Graves' ophthalmopathy and Graves' hyperthyroidism. Hyperthyroidism patients, aged 18 to 65, were newly diagnosed, under 2 months' duration. This clonotype was recorded many times. The CDR3 spans 14 residues. Germline CDR1 is SGDLS and CDR2 is YYNGEE. Trimming took off 2 bases at V and 9 bases at J, with 17 bases between the two ends. Transcripts of RNA were the source for amplifying TCR beta CDR3 regions. The first round was an RT-PCR with HTBI primers, and the second round was a multiplex PCR. Via MiXCR, TCRdb re-called the multiplex PCR reads, giving one row per CDR3 protein. The table records more than 1,000,000 distinct CDR3 sequences, approximately 35% of them present only once.

This TCR derives from an adult man with Graves' hyperthyroidism. The chain is built from TRBV9 and TRBJ1-2; D might be TRBD1 (5 bases). The material sequenced was peripheral blood or thyroid tissue (not recorded which). CDR3 region: CASSVGGTDGSYTF. CDR3 DNA: TGTGCCAGCAGCGTTGGGGGGACGGACGGTAGCTACACCTTC.